The clone carrying this TCR beta chain occurred a few times. As yet, its antigen is unknown. Unique molecular identifiers were used in preparing the TCRbeta library. Each CDR3 protein is one row after TCRdb ran MiXCR on the PCR reads. The sample shows some 600,000 distinct CDR3 sequences, roughly 13% of them seen only once. This sample stems from a study of T-cell reconstitution after alpha-beta-depleted transplantation in children. Study conclusions and caveats: Surviving recipient T cells and thymic progenitors accounted for the high day-60 TCRbeta diversity observed in some patients. T-cell counts and diversity were attributed mostly to newly produced T cells one year after transplant. Several hundred expanded graft clones reportedly gave rise to the alpha-beta T cells present about two months after transplant.

The CDR3 loop spans 17 amino acids. The V end lost 5 bases, the J end lost 0 bases, and 17 bases lay between the germline ends. The receptor was isolated from a male patient aged 5 to 17 who had a stem cell transplant for acute myeloid leukemia, so the T cells may come from the graft donor. This sample comprised PBMCs, mostly from graft donor cells, obtained 360 days after TCRalphabeta/CD19-depleted stem cell transplant. The chain has TRBV12-3 or TRBV12-4 and TRBJ2-1; the D gene could be TRBD1 or TRBD2 (5 bases each). In DNA form, the CDR3 reads TGTGCCAGCAGTACCCGGACGGGGCCAAGCTCCTACAATGAGCAGTTCTTC. As protein: CASSTRTGPSSYNEQFF.